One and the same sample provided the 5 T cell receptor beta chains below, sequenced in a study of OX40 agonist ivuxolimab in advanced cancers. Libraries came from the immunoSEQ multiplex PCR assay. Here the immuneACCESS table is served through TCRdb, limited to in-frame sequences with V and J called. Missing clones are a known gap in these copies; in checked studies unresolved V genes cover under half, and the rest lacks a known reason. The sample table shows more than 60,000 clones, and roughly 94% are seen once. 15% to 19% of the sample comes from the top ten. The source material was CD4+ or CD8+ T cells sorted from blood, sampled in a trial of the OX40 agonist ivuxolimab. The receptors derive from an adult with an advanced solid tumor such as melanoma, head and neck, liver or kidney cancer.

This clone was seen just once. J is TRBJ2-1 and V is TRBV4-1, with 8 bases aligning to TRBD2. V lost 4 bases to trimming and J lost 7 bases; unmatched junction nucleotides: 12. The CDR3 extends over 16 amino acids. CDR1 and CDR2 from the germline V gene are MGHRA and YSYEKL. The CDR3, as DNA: TGCGCCAGCAGCCTCAGCGGGCTAGCGGGTTGGAATGAGCAGTTCTTC. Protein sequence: CASSLSGLAGWNEQFF.

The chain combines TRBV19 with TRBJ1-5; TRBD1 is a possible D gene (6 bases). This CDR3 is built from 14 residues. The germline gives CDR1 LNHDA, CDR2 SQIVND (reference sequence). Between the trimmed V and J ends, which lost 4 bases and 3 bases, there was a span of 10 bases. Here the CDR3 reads CASSTGDNNQPQHF. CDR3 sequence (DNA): TGTGCCAGTAGTACGGGGGACAACAATCAGCCCCAGCATTTT. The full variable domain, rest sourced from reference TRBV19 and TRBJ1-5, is DGGITQSPKYLFRKEGQNVTLSCEQNLNHDAMYWYRQDPGQGLRLIYYSQIVNDFQKGDIAEGYSVSREKKESFPLTVTSAQKNPTAFYLCASSTGDNNQPQHFGDGTRLSIL.

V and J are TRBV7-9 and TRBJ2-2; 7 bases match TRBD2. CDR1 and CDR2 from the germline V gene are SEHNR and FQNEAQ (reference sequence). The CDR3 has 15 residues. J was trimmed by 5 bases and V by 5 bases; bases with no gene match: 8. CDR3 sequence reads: CASSPWGGETGELFF. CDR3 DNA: TGTGCCAGCAGCCCCTGGGGGGGAGAGACCGGGGAGCTGTTTTTT.

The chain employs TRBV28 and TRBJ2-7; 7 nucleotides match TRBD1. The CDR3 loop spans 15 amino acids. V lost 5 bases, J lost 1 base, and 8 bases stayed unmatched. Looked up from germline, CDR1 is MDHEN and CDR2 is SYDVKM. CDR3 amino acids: CASSPIEQGSYEQYF. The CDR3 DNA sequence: TGTGCCAGCAGTCCAATCGAACAGGGGTCCTACGAGCAGTACTTC.

The CDR3 protein is CASSLNALREFEQYF. The CDR3 bases are TGTGCCAGCAGCTTAAACGCCCTACGGGAGTTCGAGCAGTACTTC. The chain uses TRBV7-2 and TRBJ2-7; the D gene is possibly TRBD2 (6 bases). This CDR3 spans 15 amino acids. The germline V and J ends were trimmed by 2 bases and 6 bases, with 17 bases remaining between them. Germline lookup yields CDR1 SGHTA and CDR2 FQGNSA.